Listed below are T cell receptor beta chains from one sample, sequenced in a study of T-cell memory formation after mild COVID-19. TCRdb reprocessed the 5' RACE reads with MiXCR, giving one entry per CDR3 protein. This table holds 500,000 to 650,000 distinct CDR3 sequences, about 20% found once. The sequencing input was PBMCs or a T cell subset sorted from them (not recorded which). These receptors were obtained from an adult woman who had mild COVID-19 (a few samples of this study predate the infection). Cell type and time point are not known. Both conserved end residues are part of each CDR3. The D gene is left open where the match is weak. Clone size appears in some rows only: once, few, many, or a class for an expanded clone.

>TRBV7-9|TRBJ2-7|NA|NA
CASSSDGGSAYEQYF
TGTGCCAGCAGCTCGGATGGGGGGAGCGCCTACGAGCAGTACTTC
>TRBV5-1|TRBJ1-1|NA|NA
CASSLHGTNTEAFF
TGCGCCAGCAGCTTGCACGGGACGAACACTGAAGCTTTCTTT
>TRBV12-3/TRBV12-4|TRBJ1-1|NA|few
CASSSSGVNTEAFF
TGTGCCAGCAGTTCATCGGGAGTGAACACTGAAGCTTTCTTT
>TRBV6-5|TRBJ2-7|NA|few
CASSYSRNYEQYF
TGTGCCAGCAGTTACTCCAGGAATTACGAGCAGTACTTC
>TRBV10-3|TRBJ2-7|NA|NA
CAISEDFSYEQYF
TGTGCCATCAGTGAGGACTTCTCCTACGAGCAGTACTTC
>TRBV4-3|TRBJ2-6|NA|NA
CASSPWGQGSSGANVLTF
TGCGCCAGCAGCCCATGGGGGCAGGGGAGCTCTGGGGCCAACGTCCTGACTTTC
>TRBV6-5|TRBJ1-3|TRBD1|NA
CASSYSGQGENTIYF
TGTGCCAGCAGTTACTCCGGACAGGGAGAAAACACCATATATTTT
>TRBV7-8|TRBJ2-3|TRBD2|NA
CASSLRLAGLSTDTQYF
TGTGCCAGCAGCCTAAGACTAGCGGGCTTAAGCACAGATACGCAGTATTTT
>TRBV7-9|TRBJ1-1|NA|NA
CASSGSWTEAFF
TGTGCCAGCAGCGGGTCTTGGACTGAAGCTTTCTTT
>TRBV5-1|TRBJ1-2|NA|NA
CASSLAAENYGYTF
TGCGCCAGCAGCTTGGCCGCAGAGAACTATGGCTACACCTTC
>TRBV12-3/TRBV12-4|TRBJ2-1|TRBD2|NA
CASTRTSGFGNEQFF
TGTGCCAGCACCCGGACTAGCGGGTTTGGCAATGAGCAGTTCTTC
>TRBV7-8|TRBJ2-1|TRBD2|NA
CASSLGLAGFIEQFF
TGTGCCAGCAGCTTAGGACTAGCGGGATTCATTGAGCAGTTCTTC
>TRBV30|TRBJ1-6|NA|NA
CAWGYVDKYNSPLHF
TGTGCCTGGGGGTATGTTGACAAATATAATTCACCCCTCCACTTT
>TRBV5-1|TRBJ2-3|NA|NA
CASSVHGISTDTQYF
TGCGCCAGCAGCGTACACGGGATTAGCACAGATACGCAGTATTTT